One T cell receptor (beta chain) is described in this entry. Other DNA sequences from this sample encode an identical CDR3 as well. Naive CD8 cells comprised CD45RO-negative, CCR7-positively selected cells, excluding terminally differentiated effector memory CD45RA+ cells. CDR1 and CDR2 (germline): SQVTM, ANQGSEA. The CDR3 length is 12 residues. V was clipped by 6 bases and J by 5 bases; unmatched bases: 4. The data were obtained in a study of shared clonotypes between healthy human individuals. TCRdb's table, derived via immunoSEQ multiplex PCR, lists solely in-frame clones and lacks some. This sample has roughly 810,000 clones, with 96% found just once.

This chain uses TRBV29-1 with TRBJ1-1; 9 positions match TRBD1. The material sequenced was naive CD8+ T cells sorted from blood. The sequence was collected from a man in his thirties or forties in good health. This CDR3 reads CSVWTGDTEAFF. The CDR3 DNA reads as TGCAGCGTCTGGACAGGGGATACTGAAGCTTTCTTT.